This T cell receptor beta chain was recovered during a study of blood T cell repertoires in COVID-19. Study overall: COVID-19 samples from acute and convalescent phases originated in the United States, Italy and Spain.

In the original processing: Amplification with reference gene primers provided the estimates of nucleated cell counts. The method was immunoSEQ multiplex PCR; TCRdb's version includes in-frame clones alone and lacks a portion of them. V and J calls and clone size are as listed in that table; D and trimming were resolved from the DNA. The data show about 180,000 clones, about 87% seen once. The germline CDR1 and CDR2 sequences are SGHNT and YYREEE (reference sequence). V lost 0 bases and J 6 bases, leaving 13 bases between the germline ends. This CDR3 region has 14 residues. This sequence originates from a woman aged 30 to 39 with acute or convalescent COVID-19. The chain has TRBV5-4 and TRBJ2-7; D gene ambiguous. Material: peripheral blood. CDR3 in DNA: TGTGCCAGCAGCTTGGGATTTAATCGCGTCGAGCAGTACTTC. Translated, it gives CASSLGFNRVEQYF.